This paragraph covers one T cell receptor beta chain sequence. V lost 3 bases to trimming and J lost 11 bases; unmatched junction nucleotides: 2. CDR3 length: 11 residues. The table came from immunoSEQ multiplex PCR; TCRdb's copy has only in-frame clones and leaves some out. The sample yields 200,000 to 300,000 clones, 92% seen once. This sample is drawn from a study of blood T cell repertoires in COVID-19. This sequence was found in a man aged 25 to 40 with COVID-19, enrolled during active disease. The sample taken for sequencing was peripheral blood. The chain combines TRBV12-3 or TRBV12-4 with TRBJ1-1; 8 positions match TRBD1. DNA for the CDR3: TGTGCCAGCAGTTTCAGGGGGCAGGCTTTCTTT. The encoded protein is CASSFRGQAFF.